This entry lists 17 T cell receptor beta chains sequenced from one sample in a study of long-term antiretroviral therapy in people with HIV. Researchers report immunoSEQ v3.0 was run at survey level. Here immunoSEQ multiplex PCR was the method, and the copy in TCRdb shows in-frame clones only, minus some. The data show about 24,000 clones, 75% to 90% seen once. The material was unsorted PBMCs, obtained approximately 4.5 years after starting antiretroviral therapy. Every receptor here comes from a young man with HIV.

This chain uses TRBV30 with TRBJ2-5; D is undetermined. Trimming pared 5 bases from V and 7 bases from J, leaving 8 bases between. The CDR3 length is 10 residues. Looked up from germline, CDR1 is GTSNPN and CDR2 is SVGIG (reference sequence). CDR3 region: CAWGRGTQYF. The CDR3 coding sequence is TGTGCCTGGGGAAGAGGGACCCAGTACTTC.

The J gene is TRBJ2-5, the V gene TRBV5-6; 7 nucleotides align to TRBD1. Germline values: CDR1 SGHDT, CDR2 YYEEEE. The CDR3 length is 15 residues. Germline trimming cut 2 bases from V and 4 bases from J; bases unmatched to any gene: 8. CDR3 DNA: TGTGCCAGCAGCTTACACAGACAGGGTAGAGAGACCCAGTACTTC. Amino acid sequence: CASSLHRQGRETQYF. The full variable domain, with the rest looked up from reference TRBV5-6 and TRBJ2-5, is DAGVTQSPTHLIKTRGQQVTLRCSPKSGHDTVSWYQQALGQGPQFIFQYYEEEERQRGNFPDRFSGHQFPNYSSELNVNALLLGDSALYLCASSLHRQGRETQYFGPGTRLLVL.

The V and J genes are TRBV4-1 and TRBJ2-2; 8 nucleotides match TRBD1. CDR3 length equals 18 residues. Per germline, CDR1 MGHRA and CDR2 YSYEKL. V lost 3 bases and J lost 1; bases outside the gene matches: 10. CDR3 DNA sequence: TGCGCCAGCAGCCACCAATATGGGGGGACAGGGAACACCGGGGAGCTGTTTTTT. Protein product: CASSHQYGGTGNTGELFF.

V is TRBV27 and J is TRBJ2-1; 7 bases are shared with TRBD2. Unmatched junction bases numbered 10, after V lost 5 bases and J lost 3 bases. The CDR3 is made up of 16 amino acids. Germline assignment: CDR1 MNHEY and CDR2 SMNVEV (reference sequence). The CDR3 DNA follows: TGTGCCAGCAGTCGGGGGTCTAGCGGATACTACAATGAGCAGTTCTTC. This translates into CASSRGSSGYYNEQFF.

This chain links TRBV29-1 with TRBJ2-3, with unresolved D. The CDR3 runs to 15 residues. Germline values: CDR1 SQVTM, CDR2 ANQGSEA. V lost 5 bases and J 0 bases, leaving 15 bases between the germline ends. The CDR3 region has the DNA TGCAGCGTTTTCAAGACGTTGCCTAGCACAGATACGCAGTATTTT. This gives the protein CSVFKTLPSTDTQYF.

CDR3 nucleotide sequence: TGTGCCAGCAGCCAAGAGGGGCTATCCGATCAGCCCCAGCATTTT. It yields the protein CASSQEGLSDQPQHF. The rearrangement uses TRBV4-2 and TRBJ1-5, with D perhaps TRBD1 (5 bases). The CDR3 runs 15 residues. V was pared by 0 bases and J by 5 bases, with 11 bases between. Per germline, CDR1 LGHNA and CDR2 YNFKEQ.

The chain uses TRBV2 and TRBJ2-7; 7 positions agree with TRBD1. The V segment lost 6 bases and the J segment 6 bases; nucleotides outside the gene matches: 5. Per the germline V gene, CDR1 is SNHLY and CDR2 is FYNNEI. CDR3 length equals 12 residues. The CDR3 loop reads CASSNDRAEQYF. CDR3 coding DNA: TGTGCCAGCAGCAATGACAGGGCCGAGCAGTACTTC.

This chain connects TRBV7-9 to TRBJ2-1; 12 positions agree with TRBD2. This CDR3 comprises 16 residues. The junction had 7 bases not matched to a gene; V was cut back by 5 bases and J by 5 bases. Germline CDR1 reads SEHNR; CDR2 reads FQNEAQ (reference sequence). The CDR3 region is CASSPIGLAGNNEQFF. In DNA, the CDR3 is TGTGCCAGCAGCCCAATTGGACTAGCGGGAAACAATGAGCAGTTCTTC.

This clone was picked up a small number of times. The rearrangement links TRBV2 to TRBJ1-2, with D perhaps matching TRBD1 (6 bases). This CDR3 is built from 14 residues. Germline V gene sequence: CDR1 SNHLY, CDR2 FYNNEI. Trimming shortened V by 7 bases and J by 4 bases, and 16 bases separated the two germline ends. In nucleotides, the CDR3 is TGTGCCAGCAACAGGGACGGATCGATCTATGGCTACACCTTC. As protein: CASNRDGSIYGYTF. The full variable domain, completed using reference TRBV2 and TRBJ1-2, is EPEVTQTPSHQVTQMGQEVILRCVPISNHLYFYWYRQILGQKVEFLVSFYNNEISEKSEIFDDQFSVERPDGSNFTLKIRSTKLEDSAMYFCASNRDGSIYGYTFGSGTRLTVV.

The gene calls are TRBV6-1 and TRBJ2-1, with D perhaps matching TRBD2 (6 bases). V was cut by 1 base and J by 7 bases, with 8 bases left in between. This CDR3 is built from 13 residues. The germline V gene encodes CDR1 MNHNS and CDR2 SASEGT. CDR3 nucleotides: TGTGCCAGCAGTGAAGGGGAGGAGAATGAGCAGTTCTTC. Protein product: CASSEGEENEQFF.

The chain is built from TRBV29-1 and TRBJ1-1; 10 bases are a match to TRBD1. The CDR3 length is 16 residues. J lost 5 bases, V lost 3 bases, and 12 bases had no gene match. The germline V gene has CDR1 SQVTM and CDR2 ANQGSEA. CDR3 residues: CSVDSRGGQGSTEAFF. CDR3 DNA: TGCAGCGTTGATAGCCGGGGGGGACAGGGGAGTACTGAAGCTTTCTTT.

The genes are TRBV7-3 and TRBJ2-2; 11 bases map to TRBD1. CDR1 and CDR2 (germline): SGHTA, FQGTGA. The length of the CDR3 is 15 residues. The V and J ends lost 2 bases and 7 bases, in that order; junction bases with no gene match: 3. For the CDR3, the DNA is TGTGCCAGCAGCTTACCCGGGACAGGGGGCGGGGAGCTGTTTTTT. This translates into CASSLPGTGGGELFF.

V is TRBV4-1 and J is TRBJ2-5; 10 positions agree with TRBD2. Trimming removed 2 bases from V and 5 bases from J; junction bases left unmatched: 8. In germline, CDR1 is MGHRA, CDR2 YSYEKL. The CDR3 contains 16 residues. The CDR3 reads CASSQTSGDPSETQYF. Here the CDR3 DNA reads TGCGCCAGCAGCCAAACTAGCGGGGATCCGTCGGAGACCCAGTACTTC.

The chain couples TRBV5-5 to TRBJ2-5, with 7 bases matching TRBD1. J was trimmed by 5 bases and V by 0 bases; bases with no gene match: 13. Germline CDR1 and CDR2: SGHKS and YYEKEE (reference sequence). The CDR3 is made up of 17 amino acids. The CDR3, as DNA: TGTGCCAGCAGCTTGGTTTTGTCGAGGGGGCTCAGGGAGACCCAGTACTTC. Its protein is CASSLVLSRGLRETQYF.

The genes are TRBV6-1 and TRBJ1-5, with a weak D call TRBD1 (5 bases). Germline values: CDR1 MNHNS, CDR2 SASEGT. Trimming removed 3 bases from V and 3 bases from J, with 9 bases in between. This CDR3 spans 14 amino acids. CDR3 sequence: CASSERGSNQPQHF. The CDR3 bases are TGTGCCAGCAGTGAGAGGGGTTCCAATCAGCCCCAGCATTTT.

The V and J genes are TRBV4-3 and TRBJ1-2; no clear D. Germline lookup yields CDR1 LGHNA and CDR2 YSLEER. This CDR3 region has 16 residues. Trimming took off 0 bases at V and 4 bases at J, with 15 bases between the two ends. CDR3 sequence (DNA): TGCGCCAGCAGCCAAGATAGAGGCTGGAGGGTCTATGGCTACACCTTC. Residues: CASSQDRGWRVYGYTF.

The rearrangement links TRBV19 to TRBJ2-7; D may be TRBD1 (5 bases). The V end was cut by 5 bases, the J end by 0 bases, with 8 bases between. This CDR3 has 13 residues. Germline CDR1 reads LNHDA; CDR2 reads SQIVND (reference sequence). CDR3 region: CASSPRASYEQYF. As DNA, the CDR3 is TGTGCCAGTAGTCCCAGGGCCTCCTACGAGCAGTACTTC.